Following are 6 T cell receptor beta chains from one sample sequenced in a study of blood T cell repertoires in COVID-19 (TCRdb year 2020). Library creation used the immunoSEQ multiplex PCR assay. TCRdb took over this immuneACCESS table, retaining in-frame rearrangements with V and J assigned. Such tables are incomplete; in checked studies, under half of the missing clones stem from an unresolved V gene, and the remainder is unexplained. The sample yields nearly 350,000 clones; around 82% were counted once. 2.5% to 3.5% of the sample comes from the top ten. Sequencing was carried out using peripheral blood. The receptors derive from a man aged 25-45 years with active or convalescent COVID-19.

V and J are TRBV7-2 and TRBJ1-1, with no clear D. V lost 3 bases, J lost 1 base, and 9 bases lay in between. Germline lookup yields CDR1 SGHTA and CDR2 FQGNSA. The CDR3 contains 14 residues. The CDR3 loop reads CASSFSPSNTEAFF. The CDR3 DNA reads TGTGCCAGCAGCTTCTCCCCCTCGAACACTGAAGCTTTCTTT.

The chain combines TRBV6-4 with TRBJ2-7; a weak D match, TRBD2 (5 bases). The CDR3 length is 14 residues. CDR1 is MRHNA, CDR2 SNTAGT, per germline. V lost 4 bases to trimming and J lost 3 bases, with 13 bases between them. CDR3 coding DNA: TGTGCCAGCAGTGTAGGGCCGACTAACTACGAGCAGTACTTC. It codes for CASSVGPTNYEQYF.

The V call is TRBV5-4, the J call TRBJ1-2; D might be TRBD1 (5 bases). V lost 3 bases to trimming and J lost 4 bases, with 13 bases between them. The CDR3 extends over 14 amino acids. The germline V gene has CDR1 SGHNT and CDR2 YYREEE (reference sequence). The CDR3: CASSSDIFSYGYTF. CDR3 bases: TGTGCCAGCAGCTCGGACATATTTTCCTATGGCTACACCTTC. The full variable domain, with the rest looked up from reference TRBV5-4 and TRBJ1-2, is ETGVTQSPTHLIKTRGQQVTLRCSSQSGHNTVSWYQQALGQGPQFIFQYYREEENGRGNFPPRFSGLQFPNYSSELNVNALELDDSALYLCASSSDIFSYGYTFGSGTRLTVV.

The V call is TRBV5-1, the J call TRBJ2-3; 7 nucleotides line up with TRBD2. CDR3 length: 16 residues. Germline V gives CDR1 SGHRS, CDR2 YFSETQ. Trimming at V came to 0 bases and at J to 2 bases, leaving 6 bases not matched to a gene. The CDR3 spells CASSLEASGYTDTQYF. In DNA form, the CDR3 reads TGCGCCAGCAGCTTGGAGGCTAGCGGCTACACAGATACGCAGTATTTT.

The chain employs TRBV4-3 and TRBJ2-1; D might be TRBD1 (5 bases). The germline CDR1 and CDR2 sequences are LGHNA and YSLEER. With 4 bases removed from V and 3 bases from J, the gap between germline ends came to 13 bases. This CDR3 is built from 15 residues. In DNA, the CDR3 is TGCGCCAGCAGCCTGGGCCAGGGTATCTACAATGAGCAGTTCTTC. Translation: CASSLGQGIYNEQFF.

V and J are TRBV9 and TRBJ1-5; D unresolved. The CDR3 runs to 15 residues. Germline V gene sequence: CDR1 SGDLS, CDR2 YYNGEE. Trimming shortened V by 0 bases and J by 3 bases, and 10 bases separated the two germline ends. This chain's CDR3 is CASSVGPSFNQPQHF. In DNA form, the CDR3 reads TGTGCCAGCAGCGTAGGCCCAAGCTTCAATCAGCCCCAGCATTTT.